This T cell receptor beta chain was sequenced for a study of CD8+CD57+ T cells in acquired aplastic anemia. Across the whole study: Sorted CD4+ and CD8+ cell DNA averaged 3.2 ug. General study points: Found in both controls and patients were around 29 CD8+ CDR3 sequences.

Details on this clonotype: Antigen specificity is unknown.

Germline lookup yields CDR1 SGHVS and CDR2 FQNEAQ. CDR3 length: 13 amino acids. Trimming cost V 6 bases and J 1 base, with 9 bases left between them. Profiles of TCR beta VDJ and CDR3 were generated from a genomic DNA template. MiXCR, run by TCRdb on the reads, gives a single entry per CDR3 protein. The sample holds roughly 220,000 distinct CDR3 sequences; 50% to 70% are singletons and the top ten take 58%. Patients selected for sequencing had displayed CD8+CD57+ cell expansion by flow cytometry. There were no patients without severe acquired aplastic anemia. At blood sampling, none of the patients had yet received therapy.

The genes are TRBV7-8 and TRBJ2-5, with a tentative D call TRBD2 (6 bases). The TCR comes from a human donor with aplastic anemia. Sequenced sample: sorted CD4+, CD8+, or CD8+CD57+ T cells (not recorded which) from PBMCs. The CDR3 loop is CASRRTIQETQYF. In nucleotides, the CDR3 is TGTGCCAGCAGACGGACTATCCAAGAGACCCAGTACTTC.